The 25 T cell receptor beta chains below come from one sample, sequenced in a study of blood T cell repertoires in COVID-19. The table came from immunoSEQ multiplex PCR; TCRdb's copy has only in-frame clones and leaves some out. The table includes about 130,000 clones, over 70% detected once. Sequenced input: peripheral blood. The receptors were gathered from a woman between 45 and 65 years old with acute or convalescent COVID-19.

V usage is TRBV19 and J usage is TRBJ1-2, with D unclear. V lost 8 bases, J lost 4 bases, and 14 bases lay in between. The CDR3 covers 13 residues. Looked up from germline, CDR1 is LNHDA and CDR2 is SQIVND (reference sequence). CDR3 sequence (DNA): TGTGCCAGTCGGGGAGCGGGCATCTATGGCTACACCTTC. The encoded protein is CASRGAGIYGYTF.

This chain joins TRBV3-1 (or the pseudogene TRBV3-2) and TRBJ2-1; 7 nucleotides match TRBD2. The CDR3 contains 12 residues. Germline values: CDR1 LGHDT, CDR2 YNNKEL (reference sequence). Trimming took 4 bases from V and 9 from J; bases not matched to a gene: 3. The CDR3 loop reads CASSLPGGEQFF. The CDR3 bases are TGTGCCAGCAGCCTCCCGGGGGGTGAGCAGTTCTTC.

This clone appeared a few times. The chain employs TRBV10-2 and TRBJ2-3; TRBD2 is a possible D gene (5 bases). Trimming pared 3 bases from V and 3 bases from J, leaving 10 bases between. Germline CDR1 WSHSY, CDR2 SAAADI. CDR3 size: 14 residues. CDR3 region: CASSERRGTDTQYF. DNA for the CDR3: TGCGCCAGCAGTGAAAGGCGCGGGACAGATACGCAGTATTTT.

This clone was counted once. The chain joins TRBV2 to TRBJ2-1; D is undetermined. This CDR3 comprises 12 residues. V gave up 4 bases and J gave up 9 bases, with 10 bases separating them. Germline-derived CDR1 and CDR2 are SNHLY and FYNNEI. DNA of the CDR3: TGTGCCAGCAGTGGTGAGCTTAGTGAGCAGTTCTTC. This codes for CASSGELSEQFF.

The rearrangement uses TRBV2 and TRBJ1-4; D not certain. V gave up 3 bases and J gave up 0 bases, with 8 bases separating them. Germline V gene data show CDR1 as SNHLY and CDR2 as FYNNEI. This CDR3 region has 15 residues. CDR3 coding DNA: TGTGCCAGCAGTGACGCCCGAGCAACTAATGAAAAACTGTTTTTT. As protein: CASSDARATNEKLFF.

In this sample, this clone turned up once. V and J are TRBV10-3 and TRBJ2-1, with a possible D match to TRBD2 (6 bases). The CDR3 extends over 14 amino acids. Per the germline V gene, CDR1 is ENHRY and CDR2 is SYGVKD. Trimming removed 0 bases at V and 6 bases at J, with 9 bases between. CDR3 in amino acids: CAISESGGSNEQFF. In DNA form, the CDR3 reads TGTGCCATCAGTGAGTCGGGGGGATCCAATGAGCAGTTCTTC.

The chain recombines TRBV15 with TRBJ1-5, with D perhaps matching TRBD1 (5 bases). Germline loops: CDR1 LNHNV, CDR2 YYDKDF (reference sequence). This CDR3 has 17 residues. The V end was cut by 2 bases, the J end by 5 bases, with 19 bases between. The CDR3 DNA follows: TGTGCCACCAGCAGATCTGGTCGGGGGTTTCGGGATCAGCCCCAGCATTTT. Amino acids: CATSRSGRGFRDQPQHF. The whole variable domain, remainder taken from reference TRBV15 and TRBJ1-5, is DAMVIQNPRYQVTQFGKPVTLSCSQTLNHNVMYWYQQKSSQAPKLLFHYYDKDFNNEADTPDNFQSRRPNTSFCFLDIRSPGLGDTAMYLCATSRSGRGFRDQPQHFGDGTRLSIL.

The genes are TRBV19 and TRBJ1-1, with 7 bases identical to TRBD1. V gave up 3 bases and J gave up 8 bases; unmatched junction bases: 15. In germline, CDR1 is LNHDA, CDR2 SQIVND (reference sequence). The CDR3 extends over 16 amino acids. The CDR3 here is CASSIIGRQGSEEAFF. The CDR3 nucleotides are TGTGCCAGTAGTATTATTGGGCGACAGGGTTCGGAAGAAGCTTTCTTT.

This clone appeared a few times. This chain uses TRBV5-1 with TRBJ1-1; 8 bases map to TRBD1. This CDR3 is built from 14 residues. J lost 4 bases, V lost 5 bases, and 7 bases had no gene match. From germline, CDR1 is SGHRS and CDR2 YFSETQ. The CDR3 reads CASSTTGGGTEAFF. CDR3 nucleotides: TGCGCCAGCAGTACTACAGGGGGTGGCACTGAAGCTTTCTTT.

The J gene is TRBJ2-1, the V gene TRBV30; possible D gene TRBD2, 6 bases. CDR3 length: 15 amino acids. Looked up from germline, CDR1 is GTSNPN and CDR2 is SVGIG (reference sequence). Trimming cost V 4 bases and J 0 bases, with 13 bases left between them. As DNA, the CDR3 is TGTGCCTGGAAACAAACTAGCCCCTCCTACAATGAGCAGTTCTTC. As protein: CAWKQTSPSYNEQFF.

Here the CDR3 DNA reads TGTGCCAGCAGCCATCTTCCGGGACACCCTACCGGGGAGCTGTTTTTT. Residues: CASSHLPGHPTGELFF. The chain has TRBV3-1 (or the pseudogene TRBV3-2) and TRBJ2-2, with D possibly being TRBD1 (6 bases). Germline values: CDR1 LGHDT, CDR2 YNNKEL (reference sequence). This CDR3 contains 16 residues. V was cut by 3 bases and J by 5 bases, with 16 bases left in between.

This chain uses TRBV7-8 with TRBJ1-4; 8 nucleotides align to TRBD1. J was trimmed by 3 bases and V by 6 bases; bases with no gene match: 6. The germline V gene has CDR1 SGHVS and CDR2 FQNEAQ. CDR3 length: 15 amino acids. This CDR3 is CASRRTGLANEKLFF. In DNA, the CDR3 is TGTGCCAGCAGGCGGACAGGGCTAGCTAATGAAAAACTGTTTTTT. The entire variable domain, with the rest obtained from reference TRBV7-8 and TRBJ1-4, is as follows: GAGVSQSPRYKVAKRGQDVALRCDPISGHVSLFWYQQALGQGPEFLTYFQNEAQLDKSGLPSDRFFAERPEGSVSTLKIQRTQQEDSAVYLCASRRTGLANEKLFFGSGTQLSVL.

V gene TRBV11-2 combines with J gene TRBJ1-2; no reliable D call. The CDR3 length is 12 residues. The germline gives CDR1 SGHAT, CDR2 FQNNGV. V dropped 5 bases and J dropped 5 bases, with 9 bases sitting between them. The chain's CDR3 is CASSPNSYGYTF. In nucleotides, the CDR3 is TGTGCCAGCAGCCCCAACAGTTATGGCTACACCTTC.

This clone appeared once. The chain combines TRBV5-1 with TRBJ2-7, with D possibly being TRBD1 (6 bases). V was trimmed by 4 bases and J by 3 bases, leaving 17 bases between them. CDR3 length: 15 residues. The V gene's germline CDR1 is SGHRS and CDR2 YFSETQ. The CDR3 DNA reads TGCGCCAGCAGCATGAACGGACAGTTCAACTACGAGCAGTACTTC. Protein product: CASSMNGQFNYEQYF.

The gene calls are TRBV2 and TRBJ1-2, with D hard to call. V was clipped by 6 bases and J by 8 bases, with 7 bases between them. The CDR3 totals 10 residues. Per germline, CDR1 SNHLY and CDR2 FYNNEI. The CDR3 here is CASRGGGYTF. Here the CDR3 DNA reads TGTGCCAGCAGGGGCGGGGGCTACACCTTC.

The chain joins TRBV28 to TRBJ1-6, with unresolved D. V was clipped by 3 bases and J by 5 bases, with 11 bases between them. The CDR3 extends over 15 amino acids. CDR1 and CDR2 from the germline V gene are MDHEN and SYDVKM. The chain's CDR3 is CASSFTGWNNSPLHF. The CDR3 DNA sequence: TGTGCCAGCAGTTTCACGGGGTGGAATAATTCACCCCTCCACTTT.

This chain uses TRBV2 with TRBJ1-1, with D possibly matching TRBD1 (6 bases). The germline CDR1 and CDR2 sequences are SNHLY and FYNNEI. This CDR3 spans 13 amino acids. The CDR3 DNA reads TGTGCTCGCGGGGGCGCAGAGGGCACTGAAGCTTTCTTT. Translated, it gives CARGGAEGTEAFF.

This chain uses TRBV6-5 with TRBJ1-2, with TRBD1 matching over 7 bases. The CDR3 is made up of 13 amino acids. The V gene's germline CDR1 is MNHEY and CDR2 SVGAGI. V dropped 6 bases and J dropped 5; count of bases not matched to a gene: 6. The CDR3 sequence is CASRETGTYGYTF. The CDR3 nucleotides read TGTGCCAGCAGAGAGACAGGGACTTATGGCTACACCTTC.

The sample holds one count of this clone. This rearrangement joins TRBV21-1 to TRBJ1-6. TRBV21-1 is shown as a pseudogene. The CDR3 is made up of 14 amino acids. CDR3 in amino acids: CASSKVGGDSPLHF. The CDR3 DNA reads as TGTGCCAGCAGCAAAGTAGGGGGGGACTCACCCCTCCACTTT.

J is TRBJ1-1 and V is TRBV9; D is undetermined. V dropped 4 bases and J dropped 1 base, with 8 bases sitting between them. Germline V gives CDR1 SGDLS, CDR2 YYNGEE. The CDR3 is 13 amino acids. The CDR3 spells CASSFHTNTEAFF. The DNA for the CDR3 is TGTGCCAGCAGCTTCCACACGAACACTGAAGCTTTCTTT.

The J gene is TRBJ1-5, the V gene TRBV7-2, with D possibly TRBD1 on 6 matching bases. The CDR3 contains 16 residues. Per germline, CDR1 SGHTA and CDR2 FQGNSA. The ends were cut back, 5 bases at V and 4 bases at J, with 18 bases in the middle. CDR3 protein: CASSPSGGQANQPQHF. The DNA of the CDR3 is TGTGCCAGCAGCCCTTCGGGGGGGCAAGCTAATCAGCCCCAGCATTTT.

The chain couples TRBV29-1 to TRBJ2-3; D gene uncertain. Per germline, CDR1 SQVTM and CDR2 ANQGSEA. V was trimmed by 5 bases and J by 2 bases, leaving 14 bases between them. The CDR3 is 14 amino acids. In DNA, the CDR3 is TGCAGCGTTACCAACCTGGCTCCCACAGATACGCAGTATTTT. This sequence encodes CSVTNLAPTDTQYF.

Here the CDR3 reads CASGPHSGNTIYF. The CDR3 nucleotides read TGTGCCAGCGGCCCCCACTCTGGAAACACCATATATTTT. The gene calls are TRBV12-3 or TRBV12-4 and TRBJ1-3; D call uncertain. The CDR3 extends over 13 amino acids. V lost 8 bases to trimming and J lost 0 bases, with 8 bases between them.

This chain links TRBV14 with TRBJ2-6; 9 positions agree with TRBD1. The V gene's germline CDR1 is SGHDN and CDR2 FVKESK. The J segment lost 2 bases and the V segment lost 5 bases, leaving 4 bases of the junction unmatched. This CDR3 has 16 residues. Here the CDR3 DNA reads TGTGCCAGCAGCTTACGGACAGGGGCTGGGGCCAACGTCCTGACTTTC. Translated: CASSLRTGAGANVLTF.

The genes are TRBV9 and TRBJ2-3; 11 nucleotides match TRBD2. The CDR3 is made up of 15 amino acids. With 4 bases clipped from V and 3 bases from J, the junction kept 4 bases outside the gene matches. Germline V gene data show CDR1 as SGDLS and CDR2 as YYNGEE. The CDR3 DNA reads TGTGCCAGCAGCCTTAGCGGGAGGGGGACAGATACGCAGTATTTT. Translation: CASSLSGRGTDTQYF. Filled out from reference TRBV9 and TRBJ2-3, the complete variable domain reads DSGVTQTPKHLITATGQRVTLRCSPRSGDLSVYWYQQSLDQGLQFLIQYYNGEERAKGNILERFSAQQFPDLHSELNLSSLELGDSALYFCASSLSGRGTDTQYFGPGTRLTVL.